This T cell receptor (beta chain) came from a study of cytomegalovirus exposure and HLA in healthy donors. Study observations and caveats: High sensitivity and specificity were reportedly achieved when the classifier diagnosed cytomegalovirus status. In an earlier analysis, most TCR beta V segments were productive about 87% or about 30% of the time. The study listed around 150 cytomegalovirus-associated TCR beta chains. It was assumed in the presence/absence analyses that sequencing depth was roughly uniform across donors.

Remarks on this clone: Antigen specificity is unknown.

With 2 bases clipped from V and 4 bases from J, the junction kept 2 bases outside the gene matches. The CDR3 totals 14 residues. Looked up from germline, CDR1 is SGHVS and CDR2 is FNYEAQ. PCR used 60 Vbeta primers and 13 Jbeta primers. Libraries were prepared by immunoSEQ multiplex PCR; TCRdb keeps only in-frame clonotypes and omits some of them. The repertoire includes under 150,000 clones, 80% of them detected once, and around 4.1% sits in the top ten. This sequence joins TRBV7-6 and TRBJ2-1; TRBD1 aligns across 7 bases. The TCR sequence derives from a woman in her thirties or forties in good health and CMV-seronegative. Sequenced material: PBMCs. The CDR3 region is CASSLSGQYNEQFF. The CDR3 DNA reads as TGTGCCAGCAGCTTATCGGGACAGTACAATGAGCAGTTCTTC.